A selection of T cell receptor beta chains follows, all from one sample in a study. Each CDR3 protein gets one entry after TCRdb re-called the 5' RACE reads with MiXCR. The sample includes nearly 55,000 distinct CDR3 sequences, about 24% of them seen just once. The sequencing sample was made of tumor-infiltrating naive CD4+ T cells sorted from the breast tumor. These receptors all stem from a female donor with breast cancer. Each CDR3 is given with its conserved first and last residue. The D gene is left open where the match is weak. A clone size is listed for some rows: how often the clone was seen (once, few, many), or a class if it is expanded.

J | D | size | V | DNA | CDR3
TRBJ1-3 | - | few | TRBV5-1 | TGCGCCAGCAGCTTGGAAACCGGGGTGAACACCATATATTTT | CASSLETGVNTIYF
TRBJ1-1 | - | - | TRBV6-1 | TGTGCCAGCAGTAAGGACCTTGGATCCACTGAAGCTTTCTTT | CASSKDLGSTEAFF
TRBJ2-7 | - | - | TRBV5-1 | TGCGCCAGCAGCTTCACCCAGGGTCCCCGAACTGTCGAGCAGTACTTC | CASSFTQGPRTVEQYF
TRBJ2-1 | - | many | TRBV4-1 | TGCGCCAGCAGCCAAGGCCCATTCGGGACCGCTACGGAGGGCCACAATGAGCAGTTCTTC | CASSQGPFGTATEGHNEQFF
TRBJ1-2 | TRBD1 | - | TRBV28 | TGTGCCAGCAGTATCTCCGGGACAGGGTATGGCTACACCTTC | CASSISGTGYGYTF
TRBJ1-5 | - | - | TRBV27 | TGTGCCAGCAGTCACCAGAGGGGAGGGAAGATAAGCAATCAGCCCCAGCATTTT | CASSHQRGGKISNQPQHF
TRBJ2-1 | - | many | TRBV5-1 | TGCGCCAGCACCACAGGGTATCGGGGAAATGAGCAGTTCTTC | CASTTGYRGNEQFF
TRBJ1-5 | - | few | TRBV7-2 | TGTGCCAGCAGCTTAGATGGGGACCTAAATCAGCCCCAGCATTTT | CASSLDGDLNQPQHF
TRBJ2-1 | - | few | TRBV6-2/TRBV6-3 | TGTGCCAGCAGCTCGAAATGGGAGGAACAGTTCTTC | CASSSKWEEQFF
TRBJ2-5 | - | few | TRBV3-1 | TGTGCCAGCTCCAACAGGAAGACCCAGTACTTC | CASSNRKTQYF
TRBJ2-4 | TRBD2 | many | TRBV5-6 | TGTGCCAGCAGCCCGGGACTAGCGGGTACCCGTCAGTACTTC | CASSPGLAGTRQYF
TRBJ2-1 | - | few | TRBV7-2 | TGTGCCAGCAGCTTGCGGCAGGCCTTCAATGAGCAGTTCTTC | CASSLRQAFNEQFF
TRBJ2-1 | - | many | TRBV29-1 | TGCAGCGTTGGTGGTCCACTAGAGGTGGGGAATGAGCAGTTCTTC | CSVGGPLEVGNEQFF
TRBJ2-7 | - | - | TRBV5-1 | TGCGCCAGCAGAATGGGACGGGAGCCTCGGGGGCAGTACTTC | CASRMGREPRGQYF
TRBJ2-1 | TRBD2 | - | TRBV7-3 | TGTGCCAGCAGCTTAGGGACTAGCTCCTACAATGAGCAGTTCTTC | CASSLGTSSYNEQFF
TRBJ2-3 | - | - | TRBV28 | TGTGCCAGCAGTTCCCCTACAGATACTCAGTATTTT | CASSSPTDTQYF
TRBJ2-3 | - | many | TRBV7-2 | TGTGCCAGCAGCTTCGGACGTAGTGGTGGGTCAAATACGCAGTATTTT | CASSFGRSGGSNTQYF
TRBJ2-3 | - | - | TRBV6-1 | TGTGCCAGCAGTGAAGGAGCAGCCCCAGATACGCAGTATTTT | CASSEGAAPDTQYF
TRBJ1-1 | - | few | TRBV20-1 | TGCAGTGCCTCGAGTAGGGGCGGGACTGAAGCTTTCTTT | CSASSRGGTEAFF
TRBJ2-1 | TRBD2 | - | TRBV6-1 | TGTGCCAGCAGTTATAGCGGGGGGAGCGCCGGAGAGCAGTTCTTC | CASSYSGGSAGEQFF
TRBJ2-3 | - | once | TRBV20-1 | TGCAGTGCTAAGAGCCGTCTCAAGCATCAGGATACGCAGTATTTT | CSAKSRLKHQDTQYF
TRBJ2-2 | - | - | TRBV3-1 | TGTGCCAGCGGCCAGGGGACGTCGGGCGGGGAGCTGTTTTTT | CASGQGTSGGELFF
TRBJ2-5 | - | - | TRBV27 | TGTGCCAGCAGTTTAGAGGGAATAGAGACCCAGTACTTC | CASSLEGIETQYF
TRBJ2-3 | TRBD1 | few | TRBV30 | TGTGCCTGGGGGAAACAGGGGTTGGCAGATACGCAGTATTTT | CAWGKQGLADTQYF
TRBJ1-3 | - | - | TRBV20-1 | TGCAGTGCTAGATTAACAGTTGGAAGCACCATATATTTT | CSARLTVGSTIYF
TRBJ2-7 | - | few | TRBV20-1 | TGCAGTGCGGGCGGCCGAACCTACGAGCAGTACTTC | CSAGGRTYEQYF
TRBJ1-2 | - | - | TRBV7-2 | TGTGCCAGCAGCTTCTACCTTAACTATGGCTACACCTTC | CASSFYLNYGYTF
TRBJ1-5 | - | many | TRBV4-3 | TGCGCCAGCAGCCAAGATGCGCGGCGGGGGCCCCAGCATTTT | CASSQDARRGPQHF
TRBJ2-1 | TRBD1 | few | TRBV10-1 | TGCGCCAGCTCCGGGTGGCAGGGGGCTGATGATGAGCAGTTCTTC | CASSGWQGADDEQFF
TRBJ1-3 | - | few | TRBV5-1 | TGCGCCAGCAGCTCTGCGGGACGGGACAATTTCTCTGGAAACACCATATATTTT | CASSSAGRDNFSGNTIYF
TRBJ1-6 | TRBD1 | medium-sized | TRBV29-1 | TGCAGCGTTGGGGACAGGGCGAATTCACCCCTCCACTTT | CSVGDRANSPLHF
TRBJ1-4 | - | - | TRBV5-5 | TGTGCCAGCAGCTGGTCGGCTAATGAAAAACTGTTTTTT | CASSWSANEKLFF
TRBJ2-1 | - | few | TRBV27 | TGTGCCAGCAGAGTTACCGGGAGACTATACAATGAGCAGTTCTTC | CASRVTGRLYNEQFF
TRBJ2-5 | - | few | TRBV6-2/TRBV6-3 | TGTGCCAGCAGTTACTCGAAGACTAGGAGAGAGACCCAGTACTTC | CASSYSKTRRETQYF
TRBJ2-3 | TRBD2 | few | TRBV20-1 | TGCAGTGCCTTAGAGGCTAGCGGGAGATTAACAGATACGCAGTATTTT | CSALEASGRLTDTQYF
TRBJ1-1 | - | few | TRBV29-1 | TGCAGCGTTTCCGGGTTGGGGCTCGCTGTGAGCACTGAAGCTTTCTTT | CSVSGLGLAVSTEAFF
TRBJ1-6 | - | medium-sized | TRBV5-1 | TGCGCCAGCAGCTTGTCCGCGGCTTCACCCCTCCACTTT | CASSLSAASPLHF
TRBJ1-2 | TRBD1 | few | TRBV6-6 | TGTGCCAGCAGTGACCGGGACAGAGCTAACTATGGCTACACCTTC | CASSDRDRANYGYTF
TRBJ1-1 | - | - | TRBV12-3/TRBV12-4 | TGTGCCAGCAGTTTAGCGTGGCAGGGGCGGGGCACTGAAGCTTTCTTT | CASSLAWQGRGTEAFF
TRBJ2-5 | TRBD2 | - | TRBV29-1 | TGCAGCGTTGGGACTAGCGGGAGCTCTCAAGAGACCCATTACTTC | CSVGTSGSSQETHYF
TRBJ1-2 | - | - | TRBV25-1 | TGTGCCAGCAGTCGTAATCAAGGCTACACCTTC | CASSRNQGYTF
TRBJ2-7 | - | once | TRBV7-2 | TGTGCCAGCAGCCCTCCATCCTACGAGCAGTACTTC | CASSPPSYEQYF
TRBJ2-4 | - | few | TRBV7-2 | TGTGCCAGCAGCTCAACAGGAGTGGGAAACATTCAGTACTTC | CASSSTGVGNIQYF
TRBJ2-7 | - | few | TRBV10-3 | TGTGCCATCAGCCCGGGGGACGAGCAGTACTTC | CAISPGDEQYF
TRBJ1-5 | - | many | TRBV7-6 | TGTGCCAGCAGCTTAGTCCCAAACGGGAGAGGGCCCCAGCATTTT | CASSLVPNGRGPQHF
TRBJ2-7 | TRBD1 | - | TRBV2 | TGTGCCAGCAGTGGAGCCGGCGTACAGGGGCGCTACGAGCAGTACTTC | CASSGAGVQGRYEQYF
TRBJ2-1 | - | - | TRBV7-8 | TGTGCCAGCAGCTTAGCTAACAGCTACAATGAGCAGTTCTTC | CASSLANSYNEQFF
TRBJ1-1 | - | few | TRBV20-1 | TGCGCAGTTCAGGGAAGTACTGAAGCTTTCTTT | CAVQGSTEAFF
TRBJ2-7 | - | - | TRBV6-5 | TGTGCCAGCAGTTACAAATTTGGTACCTACGAGCAGTACTTC | CASSYKFGTYEQYF
TRBJ1-4 | - | few | TRBV7-9 | TGTGCCAGCAGCTTAATCAGCCGGAATGAAAAACTGTTTTTT | CASSLISRNEKLFF
TRBJ2-3 | - | - | TRBV7-2 | TGTGCCAGCATGACATACCTGGCAGATACGCAGTATTTT | CASMTYLADTQYF